This TCR beta chain is from a study of Ad26.COV2.S vaccination and SARS-CoV-2 variants. Study details: The COV1001 Ad26.COV2.S trial arm included the donor.

Treatment reported: approximately 18 received Ad26.COV2.S at low or high dose, single or two shots; about 5 received placebo; per-sample allocation not given. Repertoires come from day 63 after the first vaccine or placebo injection. Some clones are missing from TCRdb's copy, which holds only in-frame ones; the method was immunoSEQ multiplex PCR. The table includes approximately 300,000 clones, over 80% detected once. V trimming: 4 bases; J trimming: 2 bases; junction bases outside the gene matches: 11. The CDR3 sequence is 18 residues long. Germline lookup yields CDR1 SGHTS and CDR2 YDEGEE. Sequencing used peripheral blood, obtained in a trial of Ad26.COV2.S vaccine versus placebo. The chain carries TRBV5-8 and TRBJ2-2; TRBD1 agrees at 10 bases. This TCR was recovered from a person between 18 and 59 years old who received the Ad26.COV2.S COVID-19 vaccine or a placebo. CDR3 nucleotide sequence: TGTGCCAGCAGCCGGGACAGGGGTCTTTTCCTTAACACCGGGGAGCTGTTTTTT. This codes for CASSRDRGLFLNTGELFF.